The 9 T cell receptor beta chains reported below all come from one sample, sequenced in a study of CD8+ T cells in alopecia areata. RNA was extracted and reverse transcribed into cDNA as the sequencing template. Generated by immunoSEQ multiplex PCR, the TCRdb table keeps only in-frame clones and is missing some. The sample holds 200,000 to 250,000 clones, less than 65% seen once. Noted treatment: oral pan-JAK inhibitor, 5-10 mg twice daily. This specimen consisted of CD4+ T cells sorted from blood, obtained at week 4, from a patient treated with tofacitinib. All receptors come from a human donor with alopecia areata.

The CDR3 DNA follows: TGTGCCAGCAGCGTAAAGCGGGGGGGCCTGGATACGCAGTATTTT. It yields the protein CASSVKRGGLDTQYF. The chain carries TRBV7-2 and TRBJ2-3; 10 positions match TRBD2. Germline-derived CDR1 and CDR2 are SGHTA and FQGNSA. Trimming removed 5 bases from V and 6 bases from J; junction bases left unmatched: 8. This CDR3 comprises 15 residues.

The chain is built from TRBV10-1 and TRBJ2-3, with no clear D. Trimming stripped 1 base from V and 10 bases from J, with 12 bases between. The CDR3 runs 13 residues. Germline lookup yields CDR1 WNHNN and CDR2 SYGVQD (reference sequence). The DNA of the CDR3 is TGCGCCAGCAGTGAGTGGACCGCGCTGCCGCAGTATTTT. Translated, it gives CASSEWTALPQYF.

This sequence joins TRBV9 and TRBJ2-5, with TRBD1 identical over 8 bases. The V gene end was trimmed by 2 bases and the J gene end by 1 base; junction bases not matched to a gene: 4. The CDR3 contains 15 residues. Germline V gene sequence: CDR1 SGDLS, CDR2 YYNGEE. DNA of the CDR3: TGTGCCAGCAGCGTCTCCGGACAGGGCCAAGAGACCCAGTACTTC. Its protein is CASSVSGQGQETQYF.

The J gene is TRBJ1-1, the V gene TRBV5-1; no clear D gene. Germline CDR1 reads SGHRS; CDR2 reads YFSETQ. The CDR3 covers 15 residues. Trimming removed 4 bases from V and 4 bases from J, with 17 bases in between. The CDR3 nucleotides are TGCGCCAGCAGCCCCGTGGACCGGGAAACCACTGAAGCTTTCTTT. It codes for CASSPVDRETTEAFF.

This clone was detected only a few times. The rearrangement joins TRBV4-3 to TRBJ2-3; TRBD1 matches at 9 bases. The CDR3 runs to 14 residues. With 3 bases clipped from V and 6 bases from J, the junction kept 4 bases outside the gene matches. Looked up from germline, CDR1 is LGHNA and CDR2 is YSLEER. The CDR3 here is CASSHDRGGDTQYF. Here the CDR3 DNA reads TGCGCCAGCAGCCATGACAGGGGGGGGGATACGCAGTATTTT.

This clone was counted only a few times. The CDR3 here is CTTGEGGETQYF. DNA for the CDR3: TGTACCACAGGGGAAGGGGGCGAGACCCAGTACTTC. The gene calls are TRBV10-3 and TRBJ2-5, with 7 bases lining up with TRBD1. This CDR3 has 12 amino acids. The germline V gene encodes CDR1 ENHRY and CDR2 SYGVKD.

CDR3 protein: CASSELWEQFF. The CDR3 coding sequence is TGTGCCAGCAGTGAATTGTGGGAGCAGTTCTTC. The rearrangement links TRBV25-1 to TRBJ2-1; D is unresolved. The length of the CDR3 is 11 residues. V gave up 1 base and J gave up 10 bases, with 5 bases separating them. Germline V gene data show CDR1 as MGHDK and CDR2 as SYGVNS.

The V gene is TRBV10-2, the J gene TRBJ2-7; 10 bases align to TRBD2. V shed 3 bases, J shed 3 bases, and the junction held 5 bases outside the gene matches. CDR3 size: 15 residues. Germline V CDR1 and CDR2: WSHSY, SAAADI. In DNA form, the CDR3 reads TGCGCCAGCAGTGATGCTAGCGGGGGTCGCTACGAGCAGTACTTC. Its translation is CASSDASGGRYEQYF.

The V call is TRBV29-1, the J call TRBJ2-2; 10 bases match TRBD2. The V segment lost 6 bases and the J segment 7 bases; nucleotides outside the gene matches: 8. Germline V CDR1 and CDR2: SQVTM, ANQGSEA. This CDR3 comprises 14 residues. CDR3 nucleotides: TGCAGCGTGAAACCGGGACTAGCGTTCGGGGAGCTGTTTTTT. It is translated as CSVKPGLAFGELFF.